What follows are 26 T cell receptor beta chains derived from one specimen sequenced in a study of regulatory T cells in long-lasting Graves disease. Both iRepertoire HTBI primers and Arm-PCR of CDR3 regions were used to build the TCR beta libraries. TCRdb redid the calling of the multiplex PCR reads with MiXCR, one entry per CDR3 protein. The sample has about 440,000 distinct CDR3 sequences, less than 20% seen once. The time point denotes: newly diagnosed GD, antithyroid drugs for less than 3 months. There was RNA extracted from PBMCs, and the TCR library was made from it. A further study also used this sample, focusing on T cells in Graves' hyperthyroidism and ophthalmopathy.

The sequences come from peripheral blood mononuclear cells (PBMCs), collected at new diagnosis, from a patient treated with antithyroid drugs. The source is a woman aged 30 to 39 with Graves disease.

The CDR3 nucleotides are TGTGCCAGCAGCTTAGCGGGGGGGAGCTCCTATAATTCACCCCTCCACTTT. Translation: CASSLAGGSSYNSPLHF. This chain links TRBV7-2 with TRBJ1-6; weak D call: TRBD1 (5 bases). The CDR3 covers 17 residues. Trimming pared 0 bases from V and 0 bases from J, leaving 9 bases between. CDR1 SGHTA and CDR2 FQGNSA come from the germline V gene.

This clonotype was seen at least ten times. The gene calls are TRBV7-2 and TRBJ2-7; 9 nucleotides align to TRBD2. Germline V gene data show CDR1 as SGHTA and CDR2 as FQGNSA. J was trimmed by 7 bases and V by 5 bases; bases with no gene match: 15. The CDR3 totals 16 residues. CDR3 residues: CASSKDASGALGEQYF. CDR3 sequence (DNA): TGTGCCAGCAGCAAAGACGCTAGCGGGGCCCTGGGGGAGCAGTACTTC.

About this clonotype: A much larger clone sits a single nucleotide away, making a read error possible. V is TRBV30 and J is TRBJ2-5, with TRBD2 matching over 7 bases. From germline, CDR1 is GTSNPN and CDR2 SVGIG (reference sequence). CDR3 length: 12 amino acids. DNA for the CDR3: TGTGCCTGGGGCGGGAGCACGGAGACCCAGTGCTTC. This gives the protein CAWGGSTETQCF.

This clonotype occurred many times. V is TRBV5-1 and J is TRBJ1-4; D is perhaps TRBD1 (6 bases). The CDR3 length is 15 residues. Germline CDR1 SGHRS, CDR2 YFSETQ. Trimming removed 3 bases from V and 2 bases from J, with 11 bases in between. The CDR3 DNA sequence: TGCGCCAGCAGCTCCCGGGACACCACTAATGAAAAACTGTTTTTT. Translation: CASSSRDTTNEKLFF.

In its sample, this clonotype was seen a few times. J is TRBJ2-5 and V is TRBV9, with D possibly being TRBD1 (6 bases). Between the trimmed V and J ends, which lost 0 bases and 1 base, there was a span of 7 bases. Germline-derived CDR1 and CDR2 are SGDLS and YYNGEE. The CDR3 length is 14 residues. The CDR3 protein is CASSVGTVQETQYF. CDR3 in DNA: TGTGCCAGCAGCGTAGGGACAGTCCAAGAGACCCAGTACTTC.

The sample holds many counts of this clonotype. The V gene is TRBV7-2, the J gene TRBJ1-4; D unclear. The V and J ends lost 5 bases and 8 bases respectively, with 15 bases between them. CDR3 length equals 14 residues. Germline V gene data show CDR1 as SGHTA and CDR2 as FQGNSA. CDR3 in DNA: TGTGCCAGCAGCGAGGCCTCGTTGAGGGAAAAACTGTTTTTT. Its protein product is CASSEASLREKLFF. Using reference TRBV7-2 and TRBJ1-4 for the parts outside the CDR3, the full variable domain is GAGVSQSPSNKVTEKGKDVELRCDPISGHTALYWYRQSLGQGLEFLIYFQGNSAPDKSGLPSDRFSAERTGGSVSTLTIQRTQQEDSAVYLCASSEASLREKLFFGSGTQLSVL.

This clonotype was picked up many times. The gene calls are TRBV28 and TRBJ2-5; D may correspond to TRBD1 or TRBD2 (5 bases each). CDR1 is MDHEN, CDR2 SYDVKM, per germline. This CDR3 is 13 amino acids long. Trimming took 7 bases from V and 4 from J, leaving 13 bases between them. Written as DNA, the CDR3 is TGTGCCAGCACGGGGCCAAGGGCAGAGACCCAGTACTTC. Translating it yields CASTGPRAETQYF.

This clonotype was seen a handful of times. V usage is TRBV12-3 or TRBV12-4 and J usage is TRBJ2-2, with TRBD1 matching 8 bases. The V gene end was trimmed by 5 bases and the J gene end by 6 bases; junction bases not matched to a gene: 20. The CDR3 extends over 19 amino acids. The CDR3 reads CASSPDIWTGKRSAGELFF. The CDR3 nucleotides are TGTGCCAGCAGTCCCGACATTTGGACAGGGAAAAGGTCGGCCGGGGAGCTGTTTTTT.

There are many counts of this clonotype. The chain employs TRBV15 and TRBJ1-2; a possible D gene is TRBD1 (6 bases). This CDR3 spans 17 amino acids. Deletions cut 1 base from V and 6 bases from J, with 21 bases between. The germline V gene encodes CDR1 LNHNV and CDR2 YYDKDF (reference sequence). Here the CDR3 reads CATSRVAGTRGGNGYTF. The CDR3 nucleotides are TGTGCCACCAGCAGAGTAGCAGGTACTCGAGGGGGAAATGGCTACACCTTC.

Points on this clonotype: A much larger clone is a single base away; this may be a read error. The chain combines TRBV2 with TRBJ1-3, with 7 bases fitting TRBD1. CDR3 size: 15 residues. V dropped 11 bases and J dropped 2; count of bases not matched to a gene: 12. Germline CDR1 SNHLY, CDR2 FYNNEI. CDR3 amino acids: CAGNDPGGAGNTIYF. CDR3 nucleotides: TGTGCCGGCAATGACCCAGGGGGTGCTGGAAACACCATATATTTT.

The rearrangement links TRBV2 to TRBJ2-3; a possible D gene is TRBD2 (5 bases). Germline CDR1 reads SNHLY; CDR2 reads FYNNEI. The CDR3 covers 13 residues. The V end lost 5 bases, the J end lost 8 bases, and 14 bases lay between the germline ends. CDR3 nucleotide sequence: TGTGCCAGCAGTCGCGACTTTGGGAGTACGCAGTATTTT. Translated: CASSRDFGSTQYF. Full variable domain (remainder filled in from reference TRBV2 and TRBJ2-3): EPEVTQTPSHQVTQMGQEVILRCVPISNHLYFYWYRQILGQKVEFLVSFYNNEISEKSEIFDDQFSVERPDGSNFTLKIRSTKLEDSAMYFCASSRDFGSTQYFGPGTRLTVL.

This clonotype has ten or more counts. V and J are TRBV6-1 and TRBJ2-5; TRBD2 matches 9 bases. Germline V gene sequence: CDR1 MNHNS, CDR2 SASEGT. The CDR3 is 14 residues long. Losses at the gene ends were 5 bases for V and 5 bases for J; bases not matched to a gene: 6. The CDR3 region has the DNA TGTGCCAGCAGTCGAAGCGGGGGGCGTGAGACCCAGTACTTC. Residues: CASSRSGGRETQYF.

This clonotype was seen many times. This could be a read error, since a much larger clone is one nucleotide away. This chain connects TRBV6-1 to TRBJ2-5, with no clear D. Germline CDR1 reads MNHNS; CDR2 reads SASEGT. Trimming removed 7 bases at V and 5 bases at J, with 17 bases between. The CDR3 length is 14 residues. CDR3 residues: CASTHRVSGETQYF. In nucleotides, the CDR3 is TGTGCCAGCACCCACAGAGTCAGTGGGGAGACCCAGTACTTC.

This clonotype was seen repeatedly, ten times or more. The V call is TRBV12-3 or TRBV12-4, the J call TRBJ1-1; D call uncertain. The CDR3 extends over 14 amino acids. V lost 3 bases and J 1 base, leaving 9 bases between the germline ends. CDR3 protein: CASSLSHPNTEAFF. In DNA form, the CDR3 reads TGTGCCAGCAGTTTGTCGCACCCGAACACTGAAGCTTTCTTT.

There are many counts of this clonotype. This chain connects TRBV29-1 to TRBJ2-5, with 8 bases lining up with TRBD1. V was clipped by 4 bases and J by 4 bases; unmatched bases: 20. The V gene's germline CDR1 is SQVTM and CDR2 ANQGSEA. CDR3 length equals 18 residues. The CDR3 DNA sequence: TGCAGCGTTGTAGATATCCTAGGCGCAGGGGGCGTGGGAGAGACCCAGTACTTC. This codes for CSVVDILGAGGVGETQYF.

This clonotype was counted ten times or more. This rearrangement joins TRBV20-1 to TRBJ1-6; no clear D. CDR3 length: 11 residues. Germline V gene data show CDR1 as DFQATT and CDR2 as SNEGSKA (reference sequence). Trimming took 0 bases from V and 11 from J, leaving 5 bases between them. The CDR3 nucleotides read TGCAGTGCTAGAGATCAAGCACCCCTCCACTTT. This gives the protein CSARDQAPLHF.

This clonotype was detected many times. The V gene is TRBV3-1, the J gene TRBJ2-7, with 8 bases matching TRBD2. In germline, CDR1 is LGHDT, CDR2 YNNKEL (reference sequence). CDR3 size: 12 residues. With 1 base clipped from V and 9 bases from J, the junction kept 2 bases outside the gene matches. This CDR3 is CASSQGLAGQYF. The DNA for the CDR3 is TGTGCCAGCAGCCAAGGCCTAGCGGGGCAGTACTTC.

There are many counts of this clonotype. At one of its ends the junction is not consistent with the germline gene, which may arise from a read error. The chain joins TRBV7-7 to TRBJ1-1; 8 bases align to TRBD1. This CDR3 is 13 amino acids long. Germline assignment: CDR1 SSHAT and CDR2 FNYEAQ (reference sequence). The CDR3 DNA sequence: TGTGCTAGCAGCTTAGACAGGGGCTCTGAAGCTTTCTTT. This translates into CASSLDRGSEAFF.

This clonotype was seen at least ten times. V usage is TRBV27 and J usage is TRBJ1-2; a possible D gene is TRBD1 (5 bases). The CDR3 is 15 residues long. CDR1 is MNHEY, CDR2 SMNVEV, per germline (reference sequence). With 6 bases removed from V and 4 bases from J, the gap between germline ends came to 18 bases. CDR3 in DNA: TGTGCCAGCAGACGCTCCAAGGGGCTGTCCTATGGCTACACCTTC. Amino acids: CASRRSKGLSYGYTF.

DNA of the CDR3: TGTGCCAGCAGCTTCTTAAGGGGACTAGCGAGAGGATTGGAAAGCACAGATACGCAGTATTTT. Its protein product is CASSFLRGLARGLESTDTQYF. The chain couples TRBV13 to TRBJ2-3; 10 bases agree with TRBD2. Germline CDR1 is PRHDT and CDR2 is FYEKMQ (reference sequence). The CDR3 contains 21 residues. With V trimmed by 3 bases and J by 0 bases, 18 bases remained unmatched. Full variable domain (outside the CDR3, taken from reference TRBV13 and TRBJ2-3): AAGVIQSPRHLIKEKRETATLKCYPIPRHDTVYWYQQGPGQDPQFLISFYEKMQSDKGSIPDRFSAQQFSDYHSELNMSSLELGDSALYFCASSFLRGLARGLESTDTQYFGPGTRLTVL.

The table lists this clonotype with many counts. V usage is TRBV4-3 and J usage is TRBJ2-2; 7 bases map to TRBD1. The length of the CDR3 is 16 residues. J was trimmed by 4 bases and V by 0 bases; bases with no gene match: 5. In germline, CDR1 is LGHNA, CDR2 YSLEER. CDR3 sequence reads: CASSQELNRGTGELFF. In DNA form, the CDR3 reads TGCGCCAGCAGCCAAGAGTTGAACAGGGGCACCGGGGAGCTGTTTTTT.

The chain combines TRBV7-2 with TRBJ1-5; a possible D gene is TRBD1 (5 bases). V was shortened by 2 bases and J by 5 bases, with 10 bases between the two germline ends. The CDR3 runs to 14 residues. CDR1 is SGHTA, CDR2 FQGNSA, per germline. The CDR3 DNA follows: TGTGCCAGCAGCTTAAGTGACAGTGATCAGCCCCAGCATTTT. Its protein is CASSLSDSDQPQHF.

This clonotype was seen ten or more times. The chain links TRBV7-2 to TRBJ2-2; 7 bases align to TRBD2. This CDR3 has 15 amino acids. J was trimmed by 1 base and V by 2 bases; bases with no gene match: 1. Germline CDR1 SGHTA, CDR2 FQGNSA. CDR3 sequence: CASSLIAGNTGELFF. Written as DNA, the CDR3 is TGTGCCAGCAGCTTAATAGCGGGGAACACCGGGGAGCTGTTTTTT.

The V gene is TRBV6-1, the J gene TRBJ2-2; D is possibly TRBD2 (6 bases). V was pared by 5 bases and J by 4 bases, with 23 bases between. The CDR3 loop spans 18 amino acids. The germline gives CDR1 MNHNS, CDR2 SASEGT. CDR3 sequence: CASSRRGRESSTTGELFF. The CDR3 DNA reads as TGTGCCAGCAGTAGAAGGGGTCGGGAGAGTTCGACCACCGGGGAGCTGTTTTTT.

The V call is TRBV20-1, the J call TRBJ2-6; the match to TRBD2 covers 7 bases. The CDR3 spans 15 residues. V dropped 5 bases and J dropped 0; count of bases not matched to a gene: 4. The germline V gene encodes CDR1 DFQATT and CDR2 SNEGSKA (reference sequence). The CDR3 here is CSAGGGRSGANVLTF. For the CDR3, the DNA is TGCAGTGCTGGGGGAGGGCGCTCTGGGGCCAACGTCCTGACTTTC.

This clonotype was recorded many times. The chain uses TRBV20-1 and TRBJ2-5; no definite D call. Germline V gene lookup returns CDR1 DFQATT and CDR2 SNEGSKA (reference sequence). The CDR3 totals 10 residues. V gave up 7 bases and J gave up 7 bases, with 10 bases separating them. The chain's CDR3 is CSVKLVTQYF. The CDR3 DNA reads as TGCAGTGTGAAGTTGGTGACCCAGTACTTC.